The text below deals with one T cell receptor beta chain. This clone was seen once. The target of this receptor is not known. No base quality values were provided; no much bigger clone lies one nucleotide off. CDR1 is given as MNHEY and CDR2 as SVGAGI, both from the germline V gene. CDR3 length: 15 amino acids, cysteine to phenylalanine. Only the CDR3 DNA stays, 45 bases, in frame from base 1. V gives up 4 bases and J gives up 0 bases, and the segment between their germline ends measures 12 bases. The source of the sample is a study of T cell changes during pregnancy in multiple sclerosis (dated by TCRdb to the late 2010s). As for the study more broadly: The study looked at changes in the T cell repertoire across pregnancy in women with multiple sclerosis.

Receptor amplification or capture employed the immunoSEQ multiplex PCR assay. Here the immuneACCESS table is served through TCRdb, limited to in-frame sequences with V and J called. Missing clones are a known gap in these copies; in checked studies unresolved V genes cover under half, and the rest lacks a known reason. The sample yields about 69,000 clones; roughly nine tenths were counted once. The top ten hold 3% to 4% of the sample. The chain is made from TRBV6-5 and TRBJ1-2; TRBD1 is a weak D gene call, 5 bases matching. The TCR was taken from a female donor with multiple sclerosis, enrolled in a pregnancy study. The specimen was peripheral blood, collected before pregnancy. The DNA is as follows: TGTGCCAGCAGTTCCGGGCCAGGGTCTAACTATGGCTACACCTTC. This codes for CASSSGPGSNYGYTF.